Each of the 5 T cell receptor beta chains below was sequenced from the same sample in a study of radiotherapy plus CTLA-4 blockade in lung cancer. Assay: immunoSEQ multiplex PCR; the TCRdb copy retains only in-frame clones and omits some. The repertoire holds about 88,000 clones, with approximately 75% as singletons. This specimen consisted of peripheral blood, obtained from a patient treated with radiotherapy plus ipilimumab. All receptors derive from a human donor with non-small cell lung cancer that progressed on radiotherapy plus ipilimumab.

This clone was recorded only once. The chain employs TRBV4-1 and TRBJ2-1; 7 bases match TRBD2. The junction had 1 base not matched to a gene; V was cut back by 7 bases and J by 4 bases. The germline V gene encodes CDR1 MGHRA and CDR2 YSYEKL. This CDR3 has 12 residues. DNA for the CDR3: TGCGCCAGCACTAGCGGATACAATGAGCAGTTCTTC. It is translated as CASTSGYNEQFF.

The CDR3, as DNA: TGTGCCAGCAGCTTAGCGGGGGTCTCCTACGAGCAGTACTTC. Translating gives CASSLAGVSYEQYF. The chain uses TRBV7-8 and TRBJ2-7; the D gene could be TRBD1 or TRBD2 (5 bases each). Germline CDR1 SGHVS, CDR2 FQNEAQ. Trimming left V 0 bases short and J 0 bases short, with 6 bases between. This CDR3 has 14 amino acids.

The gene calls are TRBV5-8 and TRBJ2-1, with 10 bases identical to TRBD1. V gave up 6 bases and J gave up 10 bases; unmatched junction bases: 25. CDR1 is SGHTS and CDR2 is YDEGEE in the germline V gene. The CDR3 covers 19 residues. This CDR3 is CASKPQWGRWGQGFREQFF. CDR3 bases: TGTGCCAGCAAGCCACAATGGGGTCGGTGGGGACAGGGGTTTCGAGAGCAGTTCTTC.

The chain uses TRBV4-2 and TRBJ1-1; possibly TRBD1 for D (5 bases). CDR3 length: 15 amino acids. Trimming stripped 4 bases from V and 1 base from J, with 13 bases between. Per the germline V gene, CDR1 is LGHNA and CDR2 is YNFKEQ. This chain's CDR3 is CASSRGAAENTEAFF. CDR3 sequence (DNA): TGTGCCAGCAGCCGAGGGGCGGCGGAGAACACTGAAGCTTTCTTT.

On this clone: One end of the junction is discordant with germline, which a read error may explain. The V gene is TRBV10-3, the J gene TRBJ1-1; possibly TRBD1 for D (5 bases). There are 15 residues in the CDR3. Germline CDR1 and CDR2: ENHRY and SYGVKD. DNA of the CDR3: TGTGTCATCAGGGAGGGAGAGCAGGGGAACACTGAAGCTTTCTTT. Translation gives CVIREGEQGNTEAFF.